Shown below are 7 T cell receptor beta chains from a single sample sequenced in a study of CD8+CD57+ T cells in acquired aplastic anemia. Using genomic DNA as the template, TCR beta VDJ and CDR3 profiling was carried out. TCRdb reanalysed the reads using MiXCR and keeps one entry per CDR3 protein. The repertoire holds around 140,000 distinct CDR3 sequences, with around two fifths as singletons. What was sequenced was sorted CD4+, CD8+, or CD8+CD57+ T cells (not recorded which) from PBMCs. The receptors derive from a human donor in good health, serving as a control.

This clonotype was observed at least ten times. This chain links TRBV5-1 with TRBJ1-3, with D unclear. Per the germline V gene, CDR1 is SGHRS and CDR2 is YFSETQ. The length of the CDR3 is 14 residues. The germline V and J ends were trimmed by 0 bases and 0 bases, with 4 bases remaining between them. The CDR3 region is CASSLGTSGNTIYF. The CDR3 DNA is TGCGCCAGCAGCTTGGGAACCTCTGGAAACACCATATATTTT.

Regarding this clonotype: It is likely a read error, because the conserved phenylalanine at the end of the CDR3 is missing. The chain has TRBV5-1 and TRBJ2-2; 8 nucleotides agree with TRBD1. This CDR3 comprises 15 residues. Per the germline V gene, CDR1 is SGHRS and CDR2 is YFSETQ. V shed 5 bases and J 1 base; nucleotides not matched to a gene: 4. The CDR3 loop is CASSPGQGNTGELFL. As DNA, the CDR3 is TGCGCCAGCAGTCCAGGACAGGGGAACACCGGGGAGCTGTTTCTT.

This clonotype has more than one count but fewer than ten. The chain recombines TRBV3-1 with TRBJ1-2; 11 bases map to TRBD1. The junction had 6 bases not matched to a gene; V was cut back by 4 bases and J by 2 bases. This CDR3 is built from 16 residues. Per the germline V gene, CDR1 is LGHDT and CDR2 is YNNKEL (reference sequence). The CDR3 nucleotides are TGTGCCAGCAGCCCAATTTGGACAGGGGGCAACTATGGCTACACCTTC. Its protein product is CASSPIWTGGNYGYTF.

This clonotype was observed at least ten times. The chain has TRBV2 and TRBJ2-5, with TRBD1 matching 11 bases. The V gene end was trimmed by 5 bases and the J gene end by 5 bases; junction bases not matched to a gene: 7. Germline V CDR1 and CDR2: SNHLY, FYNNEI. CDR3 size: 15 residues. The DNA of the CDR3 is TGTGCCAGCAGTCAGCGGACAGGGGGCCATGAGACCCAGTACTTC. As protein: CASSQRTGGHETQYF.

In its sample, this clonotype was seen many times. This sequence joins TRBV19 and TRBJ2-7; 11 bases align to TRBD2. Germline V gene lookup returns CDR1 LNHDA and CDR2 SQIVND (reference sequence). The CDR3 totals 18 residues. Losses at the gene ends were 5 bases for V and 4 bases for J; bases not matched to a gene: 16. The chain's CDR3 is CASSFAGTSGLRGYEQYF. The CDR3 DNA sequence: TGTGCCAGTAGTTTCGCCGGGACTAGCGGCCTCAGGGGGTACGAGCAGTACTTC.

In this sample, this clonotype turned up many times. The chain is built from TRBV11-3 and TRBJ1-2; D uncertain. The length of the CDR3 is 13 residues. Trimming removed 1 base from V and 7 bases from J, with 10 bases in between. The germline CDR1 and CDR2 sequences are SGHNT and YENEEA. The CDR3 coding sequence is TGTGCCAGCAGCTTAGTGCCGTCGGGTGGCTACACCTTC. The encoded protein is CASSLVPSGGYTF.

This clonotype was picked up many times. This rearrangement joins TRBV6-2 or TRBV6-3 to TRBJ1-2, with D maybe TRBD1 (5 bases). Germline CDR1 and CDR2: MNHEY and SVGEGT. The CDR3 runs 12 residues. V gave up 2 bases and J gave up 5 bases, with 6 bases separating them. The CDR3 DNA follows: TGTGCCAGCAGTTACGGGGGTTATGGCTACACCTTC. Translated, it gives CASSYGGYGYTF.